This T cell receptor (beta chain) was documented in a study of blood T cell repertoires in COVID-19. As processed by the authors: Reference gene primers were amplified, and this amplification served to estimate nucleated cell counts. Sequencing used immunoSEQ multiplex PCR; TCRdb keeps in-frame clones, though not all of them. V, J and clone size are taken as reported in that table, and D and trimming were inferred from the DNA itself. This sample carries fewer than 75,000 clones, nearly 80% of them seen once, and the ten largest clones take approximately 6%. Germline V gives CDR1 LNHDA, CDR2 SQIVND (reference sequence). CDR3 length: 15 amino acids. V was clipped by 3 bases and J by 2 bases, with 11 bases between them.

The TCR was taken from a woman aged 55-70 years with acute or convalescent COVID-19. V and J are TRBV19 and TRBJ1-3, with a possible D match to TRBD1 (5 bases). Sequenced material: peripheral blood. CDR3 residues: CASSMVSGAGNTIYF. In nucleotides, the CDR3 is TGTGCCAGTAGTATGGTGTCGGGGGCTGGAAACACCATATATTTT.